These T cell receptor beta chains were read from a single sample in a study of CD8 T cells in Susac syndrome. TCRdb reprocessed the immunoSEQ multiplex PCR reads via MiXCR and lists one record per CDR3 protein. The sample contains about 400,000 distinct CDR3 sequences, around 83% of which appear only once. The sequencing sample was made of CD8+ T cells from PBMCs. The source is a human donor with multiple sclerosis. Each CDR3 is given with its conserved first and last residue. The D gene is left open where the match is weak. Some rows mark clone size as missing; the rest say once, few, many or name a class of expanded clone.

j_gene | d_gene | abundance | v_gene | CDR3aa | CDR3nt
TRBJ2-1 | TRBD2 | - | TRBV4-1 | CASSQGPPAGENEQFF | TGCGCCAGCAGCCAAGGGCCCCCAGCGGGGGAAAATGAGCAGTTCTTC
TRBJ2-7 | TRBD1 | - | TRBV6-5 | CASSNPGQASYEQYF | TGTGCCAGCAGTAACCCGGGACAGGCTTCCTACGAGCAGTACTTC
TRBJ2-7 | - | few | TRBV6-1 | CASSERRQGINEQYF | TGTGCCAGCAGTGAAAGGAGGCAGGGGATAAACGAGCAGTACTTC
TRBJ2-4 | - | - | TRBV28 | CASTASGELENIQYF | TGTGCCAGCACCGCATCCGGGGAACTCGAAAACATTCAGTACTTC
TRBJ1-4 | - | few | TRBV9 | CASSRNEKLFF | TGTGCCAGCAGCCGTAATGAAAAACTGTTTTTT
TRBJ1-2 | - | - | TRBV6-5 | CASSYSSLGYGYTF | TGTGCCAGCAGTTACTCGAGTCTCGGGTATGGCTACACCTTC
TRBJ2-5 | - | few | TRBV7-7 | CASSPRTGQETQYF | TGTGCCAGCAGCCCCAGGACGGGACAAGAGACCCAGTACTTC
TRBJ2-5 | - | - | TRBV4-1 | CASSPFLEGLETQYF | TGCGCCAGCAGCCCATTCCTAGAGGGCCTAGAGACCCAGTACTTC
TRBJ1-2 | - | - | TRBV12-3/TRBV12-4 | CASTEQGYYGYTF | TGTGCCAGCACCGAACAGGGATACTATGGCTACACCTTC
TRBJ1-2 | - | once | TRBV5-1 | CASSLDSVLYGYTF | TGCGCCAGCAGCTTGGACTCAGTCTTATATGGCTACACCTTC
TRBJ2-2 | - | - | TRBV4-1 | CASSRVDENTGELFF | TGCGCCAGCAGCAGAGTGGACGAGAACACCGGGGAGCTGTTTTTT
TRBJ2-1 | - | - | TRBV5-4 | CASSFGEEQFF | TGTGCCAGCAGCTTCGGCGAGGAGCAGTTCTTC
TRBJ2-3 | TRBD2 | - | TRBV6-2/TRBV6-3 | CASSYGTSGTDTQYF | TGTGCCAGCAGTTACGGGACTAGCGGCACAGATACGCAGTATTTT
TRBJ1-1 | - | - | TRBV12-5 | CASGDLGGTEAFF | TGTGCTAGTGGTGACCTAGGGGGCACTGAAGCTTTCTTT
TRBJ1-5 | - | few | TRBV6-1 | CASSEEWFRNQPQHF | TGTGCCAGCAGTGAAGAATGGTTTCGGAATCAGCCCCAGCATTTT
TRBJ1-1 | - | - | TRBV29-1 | CSAEGGQEVTEAFF | TGCAGCGCCGAGGGGGGCCAGGAGGTCACTGAAGCTTTCTTT
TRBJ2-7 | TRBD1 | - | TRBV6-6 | CASSIGGSRYEQYF | TGTGCCAGCAGCATAGGGGGCTCTCGGTACGAGCAGTACTTC
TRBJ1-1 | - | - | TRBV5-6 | CASSFGRAADTEAFF | TGTGCCAGCAGCTTTGGACGGGCAGCGGACACTGAAGCTTTCTTT
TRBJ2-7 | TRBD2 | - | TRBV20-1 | CSARDEFGTSGKSSYEQYF | TGCAGTGCCCGTGACGAATTTGGGACTAGCGGGAAGAGCTCCTACGAGCAGTACTTC
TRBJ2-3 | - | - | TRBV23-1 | CASSRPKERCRTDTQYF | TGCGCCAGCAGTCGCCCAAAGGAAAGGTGTCGGACAGATACGCAGTATTTT
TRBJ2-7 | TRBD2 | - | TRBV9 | CASSVGLAGEGEQYF | TGTGCCAGCAGCGTAGGACTAGCGGGAGAAGGCGAGCAGTACTTC
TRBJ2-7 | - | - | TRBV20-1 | CSARDWGNYEQYF | TGCAGTGCTAGAGATTGGGGGAATTACGAGCAGTACTTC
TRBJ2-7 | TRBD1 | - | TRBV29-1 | CSALTGGAYEQYF | TGCAGCGCCCTGACAGGGGGGGCCTACGAGCAGTACTTC
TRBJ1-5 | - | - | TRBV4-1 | CASGQFLNQPQHF | TGCGCCAGCGGCCAATTTCTCAATCAGCCCCAGCATTTT
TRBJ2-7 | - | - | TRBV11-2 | CASSIGRTRSYEQYF | TGTGCCAGCAGCATAGGAAGGACAAGAAGCTACGAGCAGTACTTC
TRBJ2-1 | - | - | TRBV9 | CASSVGDRGLDNEQFF | TGTGCCAGCAGCGTGGGAGACAGGGGACTAGACAATGAGCAGTTCTTC
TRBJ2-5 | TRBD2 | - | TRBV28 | CASSPTSAQETQHF | TGTGCCAGCAGCCCTACTAGCGCCCAAGAGACCCAGCACTTC
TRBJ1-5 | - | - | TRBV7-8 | CASSPSDPNQPQHF | TGTGCCAGCAGCCCCTCGGACCCCAATCAGCCCCAGCATTTT
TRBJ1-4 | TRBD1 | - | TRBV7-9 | CASSPGQGDEKLFF | TGTGCCAGCAGCCCCGGACAGGGAGATGAAAAACTGTTTTTT
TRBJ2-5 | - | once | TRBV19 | CASKAAGAQYF | TGTGCCAGTAAAGCCGCCGGGGCCCAGTACTTC
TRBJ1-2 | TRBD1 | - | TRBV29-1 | CSVDRGGLSYGYTF | TGCAGCGTCGACAGGGGAGGGTTGAGCTATGGCTACACCTTC
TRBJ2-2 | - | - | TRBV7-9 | CASSPPEGAKAGELFF | TGTGCCAGCAGCCCTCCGGAGGGGGCGAAAGCCGGGGAGCTGTTTTTT
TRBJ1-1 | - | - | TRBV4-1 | CASHKGTGTEAFF | TGCGCCAGCCACAAAGGCACTGGCACTGAAGCTTTCTTT
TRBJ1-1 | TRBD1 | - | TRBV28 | CASIRTGWMNTEAFF | TGTGCCAGCATCCGGACAGGGTGGATGAACACTGAAGCTTTCTTT
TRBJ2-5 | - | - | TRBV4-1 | CASSPFRGTLQETQYF | TGCGCCAGCAGCCCTTTCCGCGGTACCTTGCAAGAGACCCAGTACTTC
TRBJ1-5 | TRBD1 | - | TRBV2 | CASYSGTGNQPQHF | TGTGCCAGCTACTCCGGGACAGGGAATCAGCCCCAGCATTTT
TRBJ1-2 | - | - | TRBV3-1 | CASSLFPHGYTF | TGTGCCAGCAGCCTCTTCCCCCATGGCTACACCTTC
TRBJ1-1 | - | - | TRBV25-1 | CASGTMTEAFF | TGTGCCAGCGGAACTATGACTGAAGCTTTCTTT
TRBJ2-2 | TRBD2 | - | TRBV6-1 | CASSRSPGLALPGELFF | TGTGCCAGCAGTCGCAGTCCGGGACTAGCGTTACCCGGGGAGCTGTTTTTT
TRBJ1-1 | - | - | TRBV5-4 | CASAASSRGTEAFF | TGTGCCAGTGCGGCGTCTAGCCGCGGCACTGAAGCTTTCTTT
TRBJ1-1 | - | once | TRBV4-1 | CASSQESRRQGTEAFF | TGCGCCAGCAGCCAAGAATCAAGGCGTCAAGGCACTGAAGCTTTCTTT
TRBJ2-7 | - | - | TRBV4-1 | CASSHGGRYEQYF | TGCGCCAGCAGCCACGGTGGGAGATACGAGCAGTACTTC
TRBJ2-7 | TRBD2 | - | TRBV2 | CATGPTTGLALYEQYF | TGTGCCACTGGCCCGACGACTGGACTAGCGCTCTACGAGCAGTACTTC
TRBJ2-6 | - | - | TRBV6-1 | CASRTPGERSGANVLTF | TGTGCCAGCAGAACCCCAGGGGAACGCTCTGGGGCCAACGTCCTGACTTTC
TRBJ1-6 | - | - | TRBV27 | CASSFGGFYNSPLHF | TGTGCCAGCAGTTTTGGGGGCTTCTATAATTCACCCCTCCACTTT
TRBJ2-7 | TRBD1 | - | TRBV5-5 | CASSLQGDYEQYF | TGTGCCAGCAGCTTACAGGGGGACTACGAGCAGTACTTC
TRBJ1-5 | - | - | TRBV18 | CASSPFPNDNQPQHF | TGTGCCAGCTCACCATTTCCTAATGATAATCAGCCCCAGCATTTT
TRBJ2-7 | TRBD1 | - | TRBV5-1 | CASSLEEGAGYEQYF | TGCGCCAGCAGCTTGGAAGAGGGGGCTGGGTACGAGCAGTACTTC
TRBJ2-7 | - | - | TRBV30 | CAWSVGIEEQYF | TGTGCCTGGAGTGTAGGTATAGAGGAGCAGTACTTC
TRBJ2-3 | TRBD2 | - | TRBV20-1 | CSALAESTDTQYF | TGCAGTGCTCTAGCGGAAAGCACAGATACGCAGTATTTT
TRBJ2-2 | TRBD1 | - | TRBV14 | CASSQDETGWHTGELFF | TGTGCCAGCAGCCAAGATGAGACAGGGTGGCACACCGGGGAGCTGTTTTTT
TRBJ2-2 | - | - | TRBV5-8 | CASSFQVGRANTGELFF | TGTGCCAGCAGCTTTCAGGTTGGCAGGGCGAACACCGGGGAGCTGTTTTTT
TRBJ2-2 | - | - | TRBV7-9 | CASRLPFAGELFF | TGTGCCAGCAGACTCCCCTTCGCCGGGGAGCTGTTTTTT
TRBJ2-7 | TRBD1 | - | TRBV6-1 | CASQAGTGTSYEQYF | TGTGCCAGCCAAGCCGGGACAGGAACTTCCTACGAGCAGTACTTC
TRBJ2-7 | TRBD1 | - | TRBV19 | CASSISGQTSSYEQYF | TGTGCCAGTAGTATATCGGGACAGACCTCAAGCTACGAGCAGTACTTC
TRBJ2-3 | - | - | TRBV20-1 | CSARGGDGLLLTDTQYF | TGCAGTGCCAGGGGGGGCGACGGACTTCTCCTCACAGATACGCAGTATTTT
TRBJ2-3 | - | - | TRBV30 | CAWTRGTASTDTQYF | TGTGCCTGGACCCGGGGGACCGCTAGCACAGATACGCAGTATTTT